What follows are 32 T cell receptor beta chains derived from one specimen sequenced in a study of control samples from healthy donors and cancer patients. The repertoire was sequenced with immunoSEQ multiplex PCR; TCRdb's copy has only in-frame clones and lacks some. The repertoire table contains fewer than 250,000 clones. The sequencing input was blood. These receptors were taken from a woman aged 30 to 39 in good health.

The gene calls are TRBV28 and TRBJ1-6; 7 bases line up with TRBD1. The CDR3 consists of 14 residues. V dropped 8 bases and J dropped 11; count of bases not matched to a gene: 12. Looked up from germline, CDR1 is MDHEN and CDR2 is SYDVKM. The CDR3, as DNA: TGTGCCAGCGGACCGGGACAGCGGCTCGCACCCCTCCACTTT. This gives the protein CASGPGQRLAPLHF.

This sequence joins TRBV5-1 and TRBJ1-5; TRBD1 is a possible D gene (5 bases). Trimming removed 4 bases from V and 4 bases from J, with 9 bases in between. Germline V CDR1 and CDR2: SGHRS, YFSETQ. This CDR3 spans 13 amino acids. The CDR3 DNA reads TGCGCCAGCAGCGGCGACAGTAATCAGCCCCAGCATTTT. Amino acid sequence: CASSGDSNQPQHF.

The chain couples TRBV7-9 to TRBJ1-6; 7 bases match TRBD1. CDR1 is SEHNR and CDR2 is FQNEAQ in the germline V gene (reference sequence). V shed 0 bases, J shed 7 bases, and the junction held 6 bases outside the gene matches. The CDR3 consists of 16 residues. The CDR3 protein is CASSLAPPGQNSPLHF. In DNA, the CDR3 is TGTGCCAGCAGCTTAGCCCCCCCGGGACAGAATTCACCCCTCCACTTT.

On this clone: The junction does not match germline at one end; this may be a read error. This chain uses TRBV5-1 with TRBJ1-6, with D uncertain. This CDR3 spans 15 amino acids. Germline CDR1 reads SGHRS; CDR2 reads YFSETQ. The DNA for the CDR3 is TGCGCCAGCAGATTGGCCGGCACCACCTATTCACCCCTCCACTTT. This encodes CASRLAGTTYSPLHF.

The CDR3 DNA is TGTGCCAGCAGCCAAGATAGGAAACTAGAAGCTTTCTTT. It yields the protein CASSQDRKLEAFF. The chain carries TRBV3-1 (or the pseudogene TRBV3-2) and TRBJ1-1; D remains unclear. The ends were cut back, 0 bases at V and 8 bases at J, with 10 bases in the middle. The CDR3 is 13 amino acids. The germline V gene has CDR1 LGHDT and CDR2 YNNKEL (reference sequence).

The rearrangement uses TRBV21-1 and TRBJ2-6; no DNA check was done on the table's D call, TRBD1. TRBV21-1 is designated a pseudogene. This CDR3 spans 18 amino acids. This chain's CDR3 is CASSAPGQGLPGANVLTF. Here the CDR3 DNA reads TGTGCCAGCAGCGCACCGGGACAGGGATTACCTGGGGCCAACGTCCTGACTTTC.

The gene calls are TRBV5-4 and TRBJ2-7; the D is unclear. V gave up 4 bases and J gave up 6 bases, with 14 bases separating them. In germline, CDR1 is SGHNT, CDR2 YYREEE (reference sequence). The CDR3 has 13 amino acids. CDR3 sequence reads: CASSPFTGGEQYF. CDR3 in DNA: TGTGCCAGCAGCCCATTTACGGGCGGCGAGCAGTACTTC.

The rearrangement joins TRBV30 to TRBJ1-5, with D perhaps matching TRBD1 (6 bases). V lost 3 bases and J 6 bases, leaving 12 bases between the germline ends. Germline loops: CDR1 GTSNPN, CDR2 SVGIG (reference sequence). CDR3 size: 13 residues. Written as DNA, the CDR3 is TGTGCCTGGAGCCAGCAGGGGAGTCAGCCCCAGCATTTT. Translating it yields CAWSQQGSQPQHF.

The V gene is TRBV27, the J gene TRBJ2-1; TRBD2 aligns across 9 bases. Germline values: CDR1 MNHEY, CDR2 SMNVEV (reference sequence). This CDR3 comprises 16 residues. V was pared by 8 bases and J by 0 bases, with 8 bases of the junction left unmatched. The CDR3 is CASLGRGGNSYNEQFF. In DNA, the CDR3 is TGTGCCAGCCTAGGGCGGGGGGGAAACTCCTACAATGAGCAGTTCTTC.

The chain employs TRBV2 and TRBJ1-2; TRBD1 is a possible D gene (5 bases). V lost 5 bases to trimming and J lost 8 bases, with 15 bases between them. This CDR3 comprises 13 residues. CDR1 SNHLY and CDR2 FYNNEI come from the germline V gene. The CDR3 DNA reads TGTGCCAGCAGTTGGCTCTCCGGGGACGGCTACACCTTC. This translates into CASSWLSGDGYTF.

This chain joins TRBV6-6 and TRBJ2-7, with no clear D. Trimming took off 4 bases at V and 4 bases at J, with 8 bases between the two ends. Germline V CDR1 and CDR2: MNHNY, SVGAGI (reference sequence). This CDR3 is built from 12 residues. The CDR3 loop is CASSFEGYEQYF. The CDR3 nucleotides read TGTGCCAGCAGTTTCGAAGGGTACGAGCAGTACTTC.

Note on this clone: The DNA is omitted, as the CDR3 cannot be located on it reliably, and the CDR3 follows TCRdb's listing. The chain has TRBV6-1 and TRBJ2-1; the D segment call TRBD1 is taken from the table without a DNA check. Germline values: CDR1 MNHNS, CDR2 SASEGT. The CDR3 is 14 residues long, counting both termini. The CDR3 protein is CASSERWGSGAGFF.

This chain links TRBV5-6 with TRBJ1-1, with D uncertain. This CDR3 contains 15 residues. Per germline, CDR1 SGHDT and CDR2 YYEEEE. Trimming stripped 3 bases from V and 1 base from J, with 13 bases between. Here the CDR3 reads CASSSRTLRNTEAFF. The CDR3 DNA reads as TGTGCCAGCAGCTCGCGCACCTTGCGGAACACTGAAGCTTTCTTT.

This chain links TRBV4-1 with TRBJ1-1; the match to TRBD1 covers 11 bases. In germline, CDR1 is MGHRA, CDR2 YSYEKL. J lost 5 bases, V lost 1 base, and 6 bases had no gene match. The CDR3 contains 16 residues. The CDR3 loop reads CASSQGTGGGETEAFF. CDR3 DNA sequence: TGCGCCAGCAGCCAAGGGACAGGGGGCGGAGAGACTGAAGCTTTCTTT.

The chain employs TRBV7-9 and TRBJ2-2; 10 bases agree with TRBD2. Germline CDR1 is SEHNR and CDR2 is FQNEAQ (reference sequence). V shed 5 bases, J shed 4 bases, and the junction held 4 bases outside the gene matches. The CDR3 loop spans 15 amino acids. The CDR3, as DNA: TGTGCCAGCAGCCCCGGGACTAGCGCCACCGGGGAGCTGTTTTTT. It codes for CASSPGTSATGELFF.

The rearrangement links TRBV12-3 or TRBV12-4 to TRBJ1-2, with a tentative D call TRBD1 (5 bases). Trimming shortened V by 6 bases and J by 0 bases, and 8 bases separated the two germline ends. The CDR3 runs to 13 residues. DNA of the CDR3: TGTGCCAGCAGCCTGGACACTAACTATGGCTACACCTTC. Translation gives CASSLDTNYGYTF.

The V call is TRBV18, the J call TRBJ1-1; D is possibly TRBD1 (5 bases). The CDR3 contains 14 residues. The V gene's germline CDR1 is KGHSH and CDR2 LQKENI. The germline V and J ends were trimmed by 4 bases and 3 bases, with 12 bases remaining between them. CDR3 sequence reads: CASSLQGGDTEAFF. Written as DNA, the CDR3 is TGTGCCAGCTCACTCCAGGGAGGGGACACTGAAGCTTTCTTT.

The CDR3 sequence is CASSSSKDTQYF. The CDR3, as DNA: TGTGCCAGCAGTTCGAGTAAGGATACGCAGTATTTT. The chain couples TRBV12-3 or TRBV12-4 to TRBJ2-3; no clear D. This CDR3 contains 12 residues. The ends were cut back, 4 bases at V and 6 bases at J, with 8 bases in the middle.

The chain carries TRBV18 and TRBJ1-2; the match to TRBD1 covers 9 bases. Per the germline V gene, CDR1 is KGHSH and CDR2 is LQKENI. The CDR3 has 16 amino acids. The V segment lost 5 bases and the J segment 7 bases; nucleotides outside the gene matches: 14. CDR3 residues: CASSSDGQGMGRGYTF. DNA for the CDR3: TGTGCCAGCTCATCCGACGGACAGGGGATGGGGCGTGGCTACACCTTC.

The chain combines TRBV28 with TRBJ1-5, with D perhaps matching TRBD1 (6 bases). Germline V gives CDR1 MDHEN, CDR2 SYDVKM. The CDR3 loop spans 16 amino acids. V lost 5 bases, J lost 4 bases, and 18 bases lay in between. The DNA for the CDR3 is TGTGCCAGCAGTCCGGACAGTTTAGCCCGGAATCAGCCCCAGCATTTT. Protein: CASSPDSLARNQPQHF.

CDR3 DNA sequence: TGTGCCAGCAGTTACTCGGTCTACGAGCAGTACTTC. This gives the protein CASSYSVYEQYF. The gene calls are TRBV6-2 or TRBV6-3 and TRBJ2-7; D is undetermined. V shed 0 bases and J shed 3 bases, with 3 bases lying between them. The germline V gene has CDR1 MNHEY and CDR2 SVGEGT. CDR3 length equals 12 residues.

This sequence joins TRBV25-1 and TRBJ1-3; weak D call: TRBD1 (6 bases). Germline lookup yields CDR1 MGHDK and CDR2 SYGVNS. The V end lost 8 bases, the J end lost 0 bases, and 17 bases lay between the germline ends. The CDR3 length is 16 residues. CDR3 amino acids: CASAPGGLSSGNTIYF. CDR3 DNA sequence: TGTGCCAGCGCCCCGGGGGGGCTCAGCTCTGGAAACACCATATATTTT.

The chain has TRBV10-3 and TRBJ1-6, with D maybe TRBD1 (5 bases). The germline V gene encodes CDR1 ENHRY and CDR2 SYGVKD. This CDR3 region has 13 residues. Deletions cut 7 bases from V and 5 bases from J, with 9 bases between. In nucleotides, the CDR3 is TGTGCCATCAAAGGACAAGATAATTCACCCCTCCACTTT. As protein: CAIKGQDNSPLHF.

The V call is TRBV19, the J call TRBJ1-4, with no clear D. The CDR3 consists of 14 residues. Trimming removed 9 bases at V and 2 bases at J, with 13 bases between. Germline V gene sequence: CDR1 LNHDA, CDR2 SQIVND (reference sequence). This CDR3 reads CASHSTGTNEKLFF. In nucleotides, the CDR3 is TGTGCCAGCCACTCTACGGGGACTAATGAAAAACTGTTTTTT.

The chain is built from TRBV7-9 and TRBJ1-3; 7 bases are shared with TRBD1. The length of the CDR3 is 15 residues. After removal of 3 bases from V and 4 bases from J, the junction contained 6 bases not matched to a gene. The germline V gene has CDR1 SEHNR and CDR2 FQNEAQ (reference sequence). In nucleotides, the CDR3 is TGTGCCAGCAGCTTCACCGGGACAGAAGGAAACACCATATATTTT. Residues: CASSFTGTEGNTIYF.

The chain uses TRBV24-1 and TRBJ1-2; TRBD1 matches 8 bases. V shed 5 bases, J shed 5 bases, and the junction held 3 bases outside the gene matches. This CDR3 has 13 amino acids. The germline V gene has CDR1 KGHDR and CDR2 SFDVKD. CDR3 protein: CATSAGGHYGYTF. The CDR3 DNA reads TGTGCCACCAGTGCAGGGGGCCATTATGGCTACACCTTC.

The rearrangement links TRBV27 to TRBJ1-1, with TRBD1 matching 7 bases. The V gene end was trimmed by 5 bases and the J gene end by 4 bases; junction bases not matched to a gene: 10. The CDR3 contains 15 residues. Germline assignment: CDR1 MNHEY and CDR2 SMNVEV (reference sequence). The CDR3 region is CASSARRGHGTEAFF. The CDR3, as DNA: TGTGCCAGCAGTGCCCGGAGGGGGCACGGCACTGAAGCTTTCTTT.

In regard to this clone: Other DNA sequences in this sample translate to the same CDR3. The V and J genes are TRBV3-1 (or the pseudogene TRBV3-2) and TRBJ2-1; tentatively, D is TRBD1 (6 bases). Germline CDR1 reads LGHDT; CDR2 reads YNNKEL (reference sequence). This CDR3 has 13 residues. V shed 0 bases and J shed 7 bases, with 7 bases lying between them. Here the CDR3 DNA reads TGTGCCAGCAGCCAAGATAGGGGGAATGAGCAGTTCTTC. This encodes CASSQDRGNEQFF.

The chain combines TRBV27 with TRBJ1-6, with 7 bases that match TRBD1. The V segment lost 2 bases and the J segment 2 bases; nucleotides outside the gene matches: 3. Germline values: CDR1 MNHEY, CDR2 SMNVEV (reference sequence). The length of the CDR3 is 16 residues. For the CDR3, the DNA is TGTGCCAGCAGTTTAAGGGGACAGACCTATAATTCACCCCTCCACTTT. Translated, it gives CASSLRGQTYNSPLHF.

The rearrangement uses TRBV5-1 and TRBJ2-3, with a weak D call TRBD1 (5 bases). Trimming removed 8 bases from V and 1 base from J, with 14 bases in between. The CDR3 length is 14 residues. Germline V CDR1 and CDR2: SGHRS, YFSETQ. The CDR3 nucleotides are TGCGCCAGTAAGCAGGGCCAGGGCACAGATACGCAGTATTTT. This codes for CASKQGQGTDTQYF. Full variable domain (rest looked up from reference TRBV5-1 and TRBJ2-3): KAGVTQTPRYLIKTRGQQVTLSCSPISGHRSVSWYQQTPGQGLQFLFEYFSETQRNKGNFPGRFSGRQFSNSRSEMNVSTLELGDSALYLCASKQGQGTDTQYFGPGTRLTVL.

This chain uses TRBV6-5 with TRBJ1-1, with no clear D. Trimming stripped 5 bases from V and 4 bases from J, with 11 bases between. The CDR3 contains 13 residues. In germline, CDR1 is MNHEY, CDR2 SVGAGI. The DNA for the CDR3 is TGTGCCAGCAGTAGAACTCGAGGCACTGAAGCTTTCTTT. It translates to CASSRTRGTEAFF.

Turning to this clone: At the DNA level, this CDR3 is encoded by other sequences in the same sample as well. This chain links TRBV5-5 with TRBJ2-3; 8 positions match TRBD2. CDR1 and CDR2 (germline): SGHKS, YYEKEE (reference sequence). J gave up 3 bases and V 4 bases, and 10 bases lay outside the gene matches. This CDR3 spans 16 amino acids. CDR3 amino acids: CASSLGGRGGTDTQYF. The CDR3 region has the DNA TGTGCCAGCAGCCTTGGGGGGCGCGGGGGGACAGATACGCAGTATTTT. Drawing the rest from reference TRBV5-5 and TRBJ2-3, the complete variable domain is DAGVTQSPTHLIKTRGQQVTLRCSPISGHKSVSWYQQVLGQGPQFIFQYYEKEERGRGNFPDRFSARQFPNYSSELNVNALLLGDSALYLCASSLGGRGGTDTQYFGPGTRLTVL.